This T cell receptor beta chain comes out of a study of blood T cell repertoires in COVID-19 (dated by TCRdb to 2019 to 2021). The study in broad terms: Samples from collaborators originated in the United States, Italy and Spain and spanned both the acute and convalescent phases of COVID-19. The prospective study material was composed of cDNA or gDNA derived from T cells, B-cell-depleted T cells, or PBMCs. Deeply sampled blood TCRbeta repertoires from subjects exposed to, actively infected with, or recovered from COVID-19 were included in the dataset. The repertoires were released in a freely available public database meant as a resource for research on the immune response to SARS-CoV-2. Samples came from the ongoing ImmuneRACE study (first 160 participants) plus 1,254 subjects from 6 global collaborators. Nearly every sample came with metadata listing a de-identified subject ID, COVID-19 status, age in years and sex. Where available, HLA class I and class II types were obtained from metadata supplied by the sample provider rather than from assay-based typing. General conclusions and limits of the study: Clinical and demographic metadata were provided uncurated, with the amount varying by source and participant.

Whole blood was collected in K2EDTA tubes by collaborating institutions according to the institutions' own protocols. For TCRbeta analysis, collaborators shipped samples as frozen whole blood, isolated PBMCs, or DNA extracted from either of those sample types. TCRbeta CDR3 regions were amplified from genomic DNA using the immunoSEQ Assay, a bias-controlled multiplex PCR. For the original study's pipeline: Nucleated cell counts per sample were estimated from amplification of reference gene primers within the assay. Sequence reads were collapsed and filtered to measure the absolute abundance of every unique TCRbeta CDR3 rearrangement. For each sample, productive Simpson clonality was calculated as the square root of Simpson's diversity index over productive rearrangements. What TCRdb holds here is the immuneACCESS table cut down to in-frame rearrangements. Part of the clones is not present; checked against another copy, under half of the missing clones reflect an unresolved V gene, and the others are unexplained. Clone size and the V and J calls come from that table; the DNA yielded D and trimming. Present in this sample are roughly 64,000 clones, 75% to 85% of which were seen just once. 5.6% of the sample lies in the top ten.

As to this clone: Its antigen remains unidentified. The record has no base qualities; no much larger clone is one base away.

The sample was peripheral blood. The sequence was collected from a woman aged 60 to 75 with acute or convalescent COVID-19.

The DNA sequence is TGTGCCATCGGAGGGGGGACAGTGAATGAAAAACTGTTTTTT. Its coded protein is CAIGGGTVNEKLFF. This chain is built from TRBV10-3 and TRBJ1-4, with 7 bases aligning to TRBD1. Spanning cysteine to phenylalanine, the CDR3 consists of 14 amino acids. Only CDR3 DNA remains: 42 bases, in frame from the first base. V ends up 8 bases short and J 5 bases short, with an unmatched junction base count of 8. For CDR1 and CDR2, the germline V gene lists ENHRY and SYGVKD.